This T cell receptor beta chain was found in a study of blood T cells in healthy people across ages. Comments on this clonotype: Its antigen remains unknown.

The use of a sample-barcoded 5' primer and a J-beta primer mix characterized a second PCR of 7 to 11 cycles. In TCRdb, the 5' RACE reads were re-called with MiXCR into one record per CDR3 protein. Altogether roughly 900,000 distinct CDR3 sequences are present, 25% to 35% being singletons, with the ten largest covering 15% to 20%. Study outcomes and limitations: Strong correlation linked observed beta diversity and percent naive T cells. Diversity estimates from one million T cells were considered underestimates.

Germline lookup yields CDR1 MDHEN and CDR2 SYDVKM. The CDR3 spans 18 residues. Total RNA extraction produced at least 5.5 micrograms (per sample) for the study. Sequenced input: blood. The sequence was collected from a woman older than 75 in good health. V and J are TRBV28 and TRBJ2-1; 9 nucleotides align to TRBD1. The DNA end is more similar to TRBJ2-7, so the J call may be wrong. The CDR3 loop reads CASSLIFGTGRPYNEQYF. Written as DNA, the CDR3 is TGTGCCAGCAGTTTAATTTTCGGGACAGGGAGACCGTACAATGAGCAGTACTTC.